This entry lists 17 T cell receptor beta chains sequenced from one sample in a study of blood T cell repertoires in COVID-19. Data came from immunoSEQ multiplex PCR; TCRdb stores just in-frame clones and leaves some out. The repertoire holds 150,000 to 200,000 clones, with around 86% as singletons. The material sequenced was peripheral blood. The receptors originated from a man between 65 and 85 years old with acute or convalescent COVID-19.

The chain is built from TRBV12-3 or TRBV12-4 and TRBJ1-1; unclear D gene. Trimming cost V 10 bases and J 4 bases, with 16 bases left between them. The CDR3 covers 13 residues. CDR3 sequence: CAIRWLPGTEAFF. The CDR3 nucleotides read TGTGCCATCAGGTGGCTACCGGGCACTGAAGCTTTCTTT.

The chain is built from TRBV11-3 and TRBJ2-2; TRBD2 matches at 7 bases. The CDR3 is made up of 14 amino acids. V was clipped by 6 bases and J by 6 bases; unmatched bases: 7. Per germline, CDR1 SGHNT and CDR2 YENEEA. The CDR3 here is CASRRGGSSGELFF. The CDR3 region has the DNA TGTGCCAGCAGAAGAGGCGGGAGCTCCGGGGAGCTGTTTTTT. Combining the CDR3 with reference TRBV11-3 and TRBJ2-2 gives the whole variable domain EAGVVQSPRYKIIEKKQPVAFWCNPISGHNTLYWYLQNLGQGPELLIRYENEEAVDDSQLPKDRFSAERLKGVDSTLKIQPAELGDSAVYLCASRRGGSSGELFFGEGSRLTVL.

This clone occurred once. The V call is TRBV18, the J call TRBJ2-5; D is uncertain. Germline lookup yields CDR1 KGHSH and CDR2 LQKENI. CDR3 length equals 15 residues. Trimming took off 0 bases at V and 3 bases at J, with 11 bases between the two ends. In nucleotides, the CDR3 is TGTGCCAGCTCACCACCCTATCCTCGGGAAGAGACCCAGTACTTC. Amino acid sequence: CASSPPYPREETQYF.

The chain has TRBV9 and TRBJ1-3; D is uncertain. Germline CDR1 reads SGDLS; CDR2 reads YYNGEE. Trimming stripped 5 bases from V and 3 bases from J, with 12 bases between. The CDR3 is 14 amino acids. The DNA of the CDR3 is TGTGCCAGCAGTGAAGGCGGCGTTGGAAACACCATATATTTT. It is translated as CASSEGGVGNTIYF. Combining the CDR3 with reference TRBV9 and TRBJ1-3 gives the whole variable domain DSGVTQTPKHLITATGQRVTLRCSPRSGDLSVYWYQQSLDQGLQFLIQYYNGEERAKGNILERFSAQQFPDLHSELNLSSLELGDSALYFCASSEGGVGNTIYFGEGSWLTVV.

The chain employs TRBV6-5 and TRBJ1-3; 7 nucleotides align to TRBD1. CDR1 is MNHEY, CDR2 SVGAGI, per germline. V shed 4 bases, J shed 0 bases, and the junction held 3 bases outside the gene matches. The CDR3 contains 15 residues. The CDR3 sequence is CASSLGQFSGNTIYF. The CDR3 DNA sequence: TGTGCCAGCAGTTTGGGACAGTTCTCTGGAAACACCATATATTTT.

This sequence joins TRBV19 and TRBJ2-4, with 8 bases fitting TRBD1. V trimming: 8 bases; J trimming: 0 bases; junction bases outside the gene matches: 15. Germline values: CDR1 LNHDA, CDR2 SQIVND (reference sequence). CDR3 length: 18 amino acids. This chain's CDR3 is CASAPSTGAILAKNIQYF. DNA of the CDR3: TGTGCCAGTGCCCCGTCGACAGGGGCGATCCTAGCCAAAAACATTCAGTACTTC.

The CDR3 is CASSLSGFYEQYF. DNA of the CDR3: TGTGCCAGCAGTTTATCAGGTTTCTACGAGCAGTACTTC. This rearrangement joins TRBV28 to TRBJ2-7; no firm D call. This CDR3 has 13 amino acids. V lost 1 base and J 3 bases, leaving 7 bases between the germline ends. Per germline, CDR1 MDHEN and CDR2 SYDVKM.

J is TRBJ2-1 and V is TRBV27; perhaps TRBD1 as D (5 bases). The CDR3 is 15 residues long. Germline lookup yields CDR1 MNHEY and CDR2 SMNVEV (reference sequence). Trimming left V 6 bases short and J 3 bases short, with 15 bases between. The CDR3 sequence: CASSRAPRVYNEQFF. The CDR3 DNA reads as TGTGCCAGCAGCCGTGCTCCCAGGGTCTACAATGAGCAGTTCTTC.

The chain uses TRBV29-1 and TRBJ2-7; D not resolved. V lost 7 bases to trimming and J lost 3 bases, with 10 bases between them. The CDR3 totals 11 residues. Per the germline V gene, CDR1 is SQVTM and CDR2 is ANQGSEA. For the CDR3, the DNA is TGCAGCGCTGTCGCGAGCTACGAGCAGTACTTC. Amino acid sequence: CSAVASYEQYF.

The rearrangement links TRBV29-1 to TRBJ2-7, with D tentatively TRBD2 (5 bases). Looked up from germline, CDR1 is SQVTM and CDR2 is ANQGSEA. Trimming removed 3 bases at V and 2 bases at J, with 5 bases between. The CDR3 contains 11 residues. The CDR3 sequence: CSVDGAYEQYF. The DNA for the CDR3 is TGCAGCGTTGACGGGGCCTACGAGCAGTACTTC.

This clone was observed a few times. The chain uses TRBV6-5 and TRBJ1-2; D unresolved. This CDR3 contains 13 residues. V gave up 9 bases and J gave up 0 bases, with 11 bases separating them. Germline CDR1 MNHEY, CDR2 SVGAGI. CDR3 sequence: CASRTTSNYGYTF. DNA of the CDR3: TGTGCCAGTCGCACTACCTCTAACTATGGCTACACCTTC.

The rearrangement links TRBV7-3 to TRBJ2-3; 8 bases are shared with TRBD2. Germline CDR1 is SGHTA and CDR2 is FQGTGA. V lost 1 base, J lost 4 bases, and 1 base stayed unmatched. There are 14 residues in the CDR3. CDR3 DNA: TGTGCCAGCAGCTTAATCGGGGGGGCAGATACGCAGTATTTT. Translation: CASSLIGGADTQYF.

This clone came up a few times. V and J are TRBV27 and TRBJ2-7; 8 positions match TRBD1. Germline CDR1 and CDR2: MNHEY and SMNVEV (reference sequence). V shed 4 bases, J shed 2 bases, and the junction held 13 bases outside the gene matches. The CDR3 is made up of 17 amino acids. The CDR3 DNA sequence: TGTGCCAGCAGTTCCACCTCCGGGACAGGTCAACCCTACGAGCAGTACTTC. Translation gives CASSSTSGTGQPYEQYF.

The J gene is TRBJ1-2, the V gene TRBV10-2; D might be TRBD1 (6 bases). Germline CDR1 WSHSY, CDR2 SAAADI. V lost 1 base, J lost 3 bases, and 9 bases lay in between. The CDR3 consists of 14 residues. CDR3 in DNA: TGCGCCAGCAGTGAGTTTCCAGGGGACTATGGCTACACCTTC. Its protein product is CASSEFPGDYGYTF.

This chain joins TRBV29-1 and TRBJ1-1; 8 bases agree with TRBD1. V shed 4 bases, J shed 9 bases, and the junction held 4 bases outside the gene matches. Germline values: CDR1 SQVTM, CDR2 ANQGSEA. This CDR3 region has 11 residues. This CDR3 reads CSVGTGQKAFF. DNA of the CDR3: TGCAGCGTTGGGACAGGGCAAAAAGCTTTCTTT.

The V gene is TRBV28, the J gene TRBJ1-2, with 7 bases identical to TRBD1. There are 14 residues in the CDR3. Per germline, CDR1 MDHEN and CDR2 SYDVKM. Losses at the gene ends were 2 bases for V and 7 bases for J; bases not matched to a gene: 7. The CDR3 DNA reads TGTGCCAGCAGTTTAAAGGGACAGAGCGGTGGCTACACCTTC. Protein: CASSLKGQSGGYTF.

This chain joins TRBV3-1 (or the pseudogene TRBV3-2) and TRBJ1-3; unclear D gene. Germline V gene sequence: CDR1 LGHDT, CDR2 YNNKEL (reference sequence). V was clipped by 1 base and J by 1 base, with 11 bases between them. The CDR3 sequence is 16 residues long. The DNA of the CDR3 is TGTGCCAGCAGCCAAGGTCGTCTGGCTTCTGGAAACACCATATATTTT. It codes for CASSQGRLASGNTIYF.